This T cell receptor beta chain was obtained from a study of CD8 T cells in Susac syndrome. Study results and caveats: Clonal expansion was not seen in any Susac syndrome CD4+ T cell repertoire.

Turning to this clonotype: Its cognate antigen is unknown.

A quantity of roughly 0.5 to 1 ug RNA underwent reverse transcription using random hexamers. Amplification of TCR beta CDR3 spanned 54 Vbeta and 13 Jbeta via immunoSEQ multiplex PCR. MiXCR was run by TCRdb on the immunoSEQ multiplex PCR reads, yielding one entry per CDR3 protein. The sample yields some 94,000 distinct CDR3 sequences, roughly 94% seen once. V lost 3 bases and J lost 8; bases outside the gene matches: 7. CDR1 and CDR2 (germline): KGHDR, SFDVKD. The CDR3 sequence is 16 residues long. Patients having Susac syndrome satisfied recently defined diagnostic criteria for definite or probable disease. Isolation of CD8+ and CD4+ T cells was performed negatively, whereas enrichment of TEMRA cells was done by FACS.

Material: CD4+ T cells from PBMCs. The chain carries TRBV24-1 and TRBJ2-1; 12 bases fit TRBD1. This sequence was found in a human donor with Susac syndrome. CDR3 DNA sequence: TGTGCCACCAGTGATGCCGGGACAGGGGGCACGTATGAGCAGTTCTTC. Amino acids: CATSDAGTGGTYEQFF.